These 14 T cell receptor beta chains share one sample of origin, sequenced in a study of T cell responses to AZD1222 COVID-19 vaccine (dated by TCRdb to the early 2020s). The receptor library was made with the immunoSEQ multiplex PCR assay. TCRdb holds this immuneACCESS table with in-frame rearrangements only. Some clones are missing; in checked studies, unresolved V genes explain under half, and the rest has no known cause. In this sample the table shows about 150,000 clones, 80% to 95% of which occur a single time. Of the sample, approximately 3.4% is held by the ten largest clones. The time point label here, explained by the study, means: about 28 days (+/-7) after the second vaccine dose. This material consisted of peripheral blood, taken 28 days after the second AZD1222 dose. The receptors derive from an adult who received the AZD1222 COVID-19 vaccine.

This chain joins TRBV9 and TRBJ2-7; D is perhaps TRBD2 (6 bases). The germline V and J ends were trimmed by 3 bases and 0 bases, with 10 bases remaining between them. Germline CDR1 is SGDLS and CDR2 is YYNGEE. There are 14 residues in the CDR3. CDR3 loop: CASSGRDSSYEQYF. The CDR3 coding sequence is TGTGCCAGCAGCGGGAGGGATTCCTCCTACGAGCAGTACTTC.

The chain couples TRBV4-3 to TRBJ1-1; 7 nucleotides align to TRBD1. The germline gives CDR1 LGHNA, CDR2 YSLEER. The CDR3 extends over 15 amino acids. V lost 3 bases to trimming and J lost 5 bases; unmatched junction nucleotides: 9. CDR3 sequence (DNA): TGCGCCAGCAGCCACGAACAGGGGTCGGGGACTGAAGCTTTCTTT. This codes for CASSHEQGSGTEAFF.

This chain connects TRBV30 to TRBJ2-4; D gene unclear. There are 12 residues in the CDR3. The germline CDR1 and CDR2 sequences are GTSNPN and SVGIG (reference sequence). Trimming pared 0 bases from V and 9 bases from J, leaving 9 bases between. CDR3 in DNA: TGTGCCTGGAGTGTACCCTCGGGCATTCAGTACTTC. Amino acid sequence: CAWSVPSGIQYF.

This chain connects TRBV19 to TRBJ2-2; perhaps TRBD1 as D (5 bases). The ends were cut back, 6 bases at V and 2 bases at J, with 10 bases in the middle. Germline CDR1 LNHDA, CDR2 SQIVND (reference sequence). The CDR3 runs to 14 residues. The CDR3 loop reads CASRPQGNTGELFF. In nucleotides, the CDR3 is TGTGCCAGTAGGCCCCAGGGAAACACCGGGGAGCTGTTTTTT.

This sequence joins TRBV30 and TRBJ2-7; D possibly uses TRBD1 or TRBD2 (5 bases each). Trimming pared 2 bases from V and 3 bases from J, leaving 11 bases between. Germline CDR1 reads GTSNPN; CDR2 reads SVGIG (reference sequence). The CDR3 is 13 residues long. The CDR3 bases are TGTGCCTGGAGTCCCGGGACGGACTACGAGCAGTACTTC. Translated, it gives CAWSPGTDYEQYF.

The rearrangement links TRBV24-1 to TRBJ2-2; D perhaps matches TRBD1 (6 bases). The germline V gene encodes CDR1 KGHDR and CDR2 SFDVKD. The length of the CDR3 is 16 residues. The V end was cut by 0 bases, the J end by 1 base, with 8 bases between. The CDR3 sequence: CATSDLKDRNTGELFF. DNA of the CDR3: TGTGCCACCAGTGATTTGAAGGACAGGAACACCGGGGAGCTGTTTTTT.

This sequence joins TRBV30 and TRBJ2-7, with TRBD2 identical over 7 bases. Trimming took 3 bases from V and 6 from J; bases not matched to a gene: 14. Germline loops: CDR1 GTSNPN, CDR2 SVGIG (reference sequence). The CDR3 is made up of 15 amino acids. For the CDR3, the DNA is TGTGCCTGGAGCGTACTGGGACTACCCCATGCCGAGCAGTACTTC. Protein product: CAWSVLGLPHAEQYF.

This chain connects TRBV4-1 to TRBJ2-3; D call uncertain. The length of the CDR3 is 17 residues. V was shortened by 2 bases and J by 0 bases, with 15 bases between the two germline ends. Germline lookup yields CDR1 MGHRA and CDR2 YSYEKL. As DNA, the CDR3 is TGCGCCAGCAGCCAAAGGAGCCAGTATTCTAGCACAGATACGCAGTATTTT. This translates into CASSQRSQYSSTDTQYF.

This clone was recorded once. V usage is TRBV11-2 and J usage is TRBJ2-1; D not certain. The CDR3 is made up of 12 amino acids. Germline V gene data show CDR1 as SGHAT and CDR2 as FQNNGV. The ends were cut back, 2 bases at V and 2 bases at J, with 1 base in the middle. The CDR3 region has the DNA TGTGCCAGCAGCTTACCCTACAATGAGCAGTTCTTC. This codes for CASSLPYNEQFF. The whole variable domain, remainder taken from reference TRBV11-2 and TRBJ2-1, is EAGVAQSPRYKIIEKRQSVAFWCNPISGHATLYWYQQILGQGPKLLIQFQNNGVVDDSQLPKDRFSAERLKGVDSTLKIQPAKLEDSAVYLCASSLPYNEQFFGPGTRLTVL.

The chain links TRBV9 to TRBJ2-1; tentatively, D is TRBD1 or TRBD2 (6 bases each). Trimming stripped 2 bases from V and 6 bases from J, with 18 bases between. Per the germline V gene, CDR1 is SGDLS and CDR2 is YYNGEE. The CDR3 spans 16 residues. CDR3 in amino acids: CASSVTGYEAGNEQFF. The CDR3 DNA reads as TGTGCCAGCAGCGTTACAGGGTACGAAGCGGGCAATGAGCAGTTCTTC.

This clone was counted a single time. The chain employs TRBV29-1 and TRBJ2-7; D is possibly TRBD1 (6 bases). Germline CDR1 reads SQVTM; CDR2 reads ANQGSEA. Trimming stripped 4 bases from V and 0 bases from J, with 13 bases between. This CDR3 has 14 residues. The DNA for the CDR3 is TGCAGCGTTGTTCTCAGGGGAAGCTCCTACGAGCAGTACTTC. Translation gives CSVVLRGSSYEQYF.

V and J are TRBV7-9 and TRBJ2-7; D is possibly TRBD2 (6 bases). The CDR3 extends over 18 amino acids. Germline assignment: CDR1 SEHNR and CDR2 FQNEAQ (reference sequence). V lost 2 bases, J lost 4 bases, and 24 bases lay in between. The CDR3 sequence is CASSLSVGVVGRSYEQYF. CDR3 coding DNA: TGTGCCAGCAGCTTATCCGTGGGGGTAGTCGGGAGATCTTACGAGCAGTACTTC. The full variable domain, rest sourced from reference TRBV7-9 and TRBJ2-7, is DTGVSQNPRHKITKRGQNVTFRCDPISEHNRLYWYRQTLGQGPEFLTYFQNEAQLEKSRLLSDRFSAERPKGSFSTLEIQRTEQGDSAMYLCASSLSVGVVGRSYEQYFGPGTRLTVT.

The chain employs TRBV9 and TRBJ2-3, with 13 positions matching TRBD2. Trimming cost V 5 bases and J 4 bases; bases outside gene matches: 10. CDR3 length: 17 residues. The V gene's germline CDR1 is SGDLS and CDR2 YYNGEE. CDR3 sequence (DNA): TGTGCCAGCAGTCACCATCGGACTAGCGGGAGCGCAGATACGCAGTATTTT. Translation: CASSHHRTSGSADTQYF.

The chain uses TRBV19 and TRBJ2-5; tentative D call: TRBD1 (5 bases). The CDR3 spans 14 residues. Per germline, CDR1 LNHDA and CDR2 SQIVND (reference sequence). V lost 6 bases and J lost 3, with 14 bases in between. This CDR3 is CASSSQDKKETQYF. The DNA for the CDR3 is TGTGCCAGTAGCTCCCAGGACAAGAAAGAGACCCAGTACTTC.